These 12 T cell receptor beta chains share one sample of origin, sequenced in a study of CD8 T cells in ankylosing spondylitis. Which antigens these TCRs recognize remains unknown. In TCRdb, the 5' RACE reads were re-called with MiXCR into one record per CDR3 protein. The sample has a few hundred thousand distinct CDR3 sequences; around 24% are singletons. General observations from the study: What appeared characteristic of ankylosing spondylitis blood was a TCR beta motif of under 10 highly homologous variants.

The specimen sequenced was blood, either unsorted or a sorted T cell fraction (not recorded which). These receptors came from a male donor with ankylosing spondylitis.

V is TRBV5-5 and J is TRBJ2-2; perhaps TRBD2 as D (5 bases). The CDR3 runs 15 residues. The V end was cut by 2 bases, the J end by 5 bases, with 13 bases between. The germline CDR1 and CDR2 sequences are SGHKS and YYEKEE (reference sequence). This CDR3 is CASSLYGIETGELFF. The CDR3 coding sequence is TGTGCCAGCAGCTTATACGGGATAGAAACCGGGGAGCTGTTTTTT.

The V and J genes are TRBV6-5 and TRBJ1-2; D might be TRBD1 (6 bases). CDR3 length equals 15 residues. Trimming took 0 bases from V and 4 from J, leaving 12 bases between them. Germline V gives CDR1 MNHEY, CDR2 SVGAGI. CDR3 region: CASSYSGARFYGYTF. As DNA, the CDR3 is TGTGCCAGCAGTTACTCGGGGGCTCGGTTCTATGGCTACACCTTC.

The V call is TRBV29-1, the J call TRBJ1-2, with D uncertain. Germline-derived CDR1 and CDR2 are SQVTM and ANQGSEA. V was cut by 5 bases and J by 3 bases, with 4 bases left in between. The CDR3 sequence is 10 residues long. CDR3 loop: CSVFDYGYTF. CDR3 DNA: TGCAGCGTTTTCGACTATGGCTACACCTTC.

A few counts support this clonotype. V is TRBV29-1 and J is TRBJ2-6; 10 nucleotides align to TRBD2. From germline, CDR1 is SQVTM and CDR2 ANQGSEA. Losses at the gene ends were 6 bases for V and 0 bases for J; bases not matched to a gene: 5. The CDR3 loop spans 16 amino acids. The CDR3 sequence is CSVTGLADSGANVLTF. DNA for the CDR3: TGCAGCGTCACCGGACTAGCGGACTCTGGGGCCAACGTCCTGACTTTC.

This clonotype was counted a few times. The chain carries TRBV16 and TRBJ1-1; no definite D call. Trimming shortened V by 2 bases and J by 1 base, and 8 bases separated the two germline ends. Germline lookup yields CDR1 KGHSY and CDR2 FQNENV. The CDR3 totals 14 residues. The CDR3 DNA is TGTGCCAGCAGCCAAGATAACCCGAACACTGAAGCTTTCTTT. Amino acid sequence: CASSQDNPNTEAFF.

The V and J genes are TRBV7-6 and TRBJ2-3; TRBD2 aligns across 9 bases. CDR3 size: 17 residues. In germline, CDR1 is SGHVS, CDR2 FNYEAQ. V was pared by 2 bases and J by 0 bases, with 6 bases of the junction left unmatched. CDR3 protein: CASSLSAGGVSTDTQYF. The CDR3 nucleotides read TGTGCCAGCAGCTTAAGTGCGGGAGGGGTAAGCACAGATACGCAGTATTTT.

J is TRBJ2-3 and V is TRBV24-1, with D possibly being TRBD1 (6 bases). The CDR3 consists of 14 residues. CDR1 and CDR2 from the germline V gene are KGHDR and SFDVKD. V gave up 4 bases and J gave up 1 base, with 8 bases separating them. The CDR3 here is CATSEQGGTDTQYF. The CDR3 DNA reads as TGTGCCACCAGTGAACAGGGTGGCACAGATACGCAGTATTTT.

This clonotype was detected a few times. The chain employs TRBV28 and TRBJ2-3; TRBD2 aligns across 9 bases. CDR1 and CDR2 (germline): MDHEN, SYDVKM. The CDR3 contains 16 residues. The J segment lost 7 bases and the V segment lost 5 bases, leaving 13 bases of the junction unmatched. The chain's CDR3 is CASSPRGTSNLNTQYF. The CDR3 nucleotides read TGTGCCAGCAGTCCCCGCGGGACTAGCAACCTTAATACGCAGTATTTT. The full variable domain, with the rest looked up from reference TRBV28 and TRBJ2-3, is DVKVTQSSRYLVKRTGEKVFLECVQDMDHENMFWYRQDPGLGLRLIYFSYDVKMKEKGDIPEGYSVSREKKERFSLILESASTNQTSMYLCASSPRGTSNLNTQYFGPGTRLTVL.

This chain uses TRBV5-1 with TRBJ2-3; 9 bases agree with TRBD2. The CDR3 spans 16 residues. CDR1 is SGHRS, CDR2 YFSETQ, per germline. Trimming removed 3 bases from V and 1 base from J; junction bases left unmatched: 6. The CDR3 region has the DNA TGCGCCAGCAGCTCCAAGCGGGAGGAGGGCACAGATACGCAGTATTTT. Translation gives CASSSKREEGTDTQYF.

The chain employs TRBV19 and TRBJ2-4; 8 bases align to TRBD2. V lost 5 bases, J lost 9 bases, and 9 bases stayed unmatched. The CDR3 loop spans 14 amino acids. Germline assignment: CDR1 LNHDA and CDR2 SQIVND (reference sequence). The CDR3 DNA follows: TGTGCCAGTAGTTCCCCGGGACTAGTTCGCATTCAGTACTTC. It is translated as CASSSPGLVRIQYF.

The chain joins TRBV18 to TRBJ1-5, with 8 bases identical to TRBD1. Trimming removed 5 bases from V and 3 bases from J; junction bases left unmatched: 3. The CDR3 runs to 14 residues. Germline lookup yields CDR1 KGHSH and CDR2 LQKENI. The CDR3 DNA sequence: TGTGCCAGCTCAGGGACAGGTCCCAATCAGCCCCAGCATTTT. It codes for CASSGTGPNQPQHF. Full variable domain (remainder filled in from reference TRBV18 and TRBJ1-5): NAGVMQNPRHLVRRRGQEARLRCSPMKGHSHVYWYRQLPEEGLKFMVYLQKENIIDESGMPKERFSAEFPKEGPSILRIQQVVRGDSAAYFCASSGTGPNQPQHFGDGTRLSIL.

This clonotype was found a few times. The V gene is TRBV3-1, the J gene TRBJ2-7, with D hard to call. Germline-derived CDR1 and CDR2 are LGHDT and YNNKEL (reference sequence). The V end lost 1 base, the J end lost 0 bases, and 10 bases lay between the germline ends. This CDR3 region has 15 residues. The CDR3 sequence is CASSQGFFYSYEQYF. The CDR3 bases are TGTGCCAGCAGCCAAGGGTTTTTCTACTCCTACGAGCAGTACTTC.